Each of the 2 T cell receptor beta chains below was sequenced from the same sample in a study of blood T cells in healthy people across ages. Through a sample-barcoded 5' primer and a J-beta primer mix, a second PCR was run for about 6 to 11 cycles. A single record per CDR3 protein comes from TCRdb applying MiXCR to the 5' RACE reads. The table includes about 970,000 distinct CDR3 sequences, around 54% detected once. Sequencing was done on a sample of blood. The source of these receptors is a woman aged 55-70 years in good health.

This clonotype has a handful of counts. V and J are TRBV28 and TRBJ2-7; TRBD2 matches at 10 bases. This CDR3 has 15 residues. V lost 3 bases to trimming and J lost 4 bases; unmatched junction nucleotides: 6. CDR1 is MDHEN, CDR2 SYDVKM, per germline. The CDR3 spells CASSLVGLASYEQYF. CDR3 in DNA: TGTGCCAGCAGTTTGGTGGGACTAGCGTCGTACGAGCAGTACTTC.

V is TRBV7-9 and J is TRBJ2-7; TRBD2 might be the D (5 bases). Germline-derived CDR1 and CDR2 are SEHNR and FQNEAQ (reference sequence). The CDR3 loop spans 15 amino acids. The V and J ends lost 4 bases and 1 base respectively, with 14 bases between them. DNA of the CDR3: TGTGCCAGCAGCTCATCCCTTGGACTTTCCTACGAGCAGTACTTC. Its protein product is CASSSSLGLSYEQYF.